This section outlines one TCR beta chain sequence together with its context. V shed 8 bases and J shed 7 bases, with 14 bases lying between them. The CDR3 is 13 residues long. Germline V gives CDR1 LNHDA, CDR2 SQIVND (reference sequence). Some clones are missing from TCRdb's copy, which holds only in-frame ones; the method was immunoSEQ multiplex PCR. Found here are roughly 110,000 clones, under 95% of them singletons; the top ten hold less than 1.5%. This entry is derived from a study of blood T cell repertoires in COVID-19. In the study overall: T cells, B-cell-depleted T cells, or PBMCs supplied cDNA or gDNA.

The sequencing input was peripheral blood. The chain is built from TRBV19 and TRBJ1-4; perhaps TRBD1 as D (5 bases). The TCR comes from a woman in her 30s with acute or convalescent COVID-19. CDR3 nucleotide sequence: TGTGCCAGTTGCGGGGGTTGGGGTGAAAAACTGTTTTTT. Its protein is CASCGGWGEKLFF.